The T cell receptor (beta chain) under discussion was sequenced for a study of cytomegalovirus exposure and HLA in healthy donors. Concerning this clone itself: The antigen remains unidentified.

This PCR relied on a set of 60 Vbeta primers and 13 Jbeta primers. This table comes from immunoSEQ multiplex PCR, and its TCRdb copy is limited to in-frame clones, with some not included. Of 180,000 or so clones listed, about 80% were seen once; the top ten hold around an eighth. General study points: The authors listed about 170 TCR beta chains as cytomegalovirus-associated.

Trimming stripped 4 bases from V and 0 bases from J, with 13 bases between. Germline V gene lookup returns CDR1 MDHEN and CDR2 SYDVKM. The CDR3 loop spans 16 amino acids. The sequencing sample was made of PBMCs. V and J are TRBV28 and TRBJ2-1; possibly TRBD1 for D (6 bases). The TCR originated in a man aged 50 to 59 in good health and CMV-seropositive. CDR3 sequence (DNA): TGTGCCAGCAGTTCGATGGGGGCCGGCTCCTACAATGAGCAGTTCTTC. Residues: CASSSMGAGSYNEQFF. Supplemented by reference TRBV28 and TRBJ2-1, the full variable domain reads DVKVTQSSRYLVKRTGEKVFLECVQDMDHENMFWYRQDPGLGLRLIYFSYDVKMKEKGDIPEGYSVSREKKERFSLILESASTNQTSMYLCASSSMGAGSYNEQFFGPGTRLTVL.